This T cell receptor beta chain was sequenced for a study of chemoradiotherapy in HPV16-positive cancers. Sequencing was performed with immunoSEQ multiplex PCR; in TCRdb, only in-frame clones are kept and a portion is missing. The sample carries approximately 52,000 clones, over 85% recorded once. V lost 3 bases to trimming and J lost 0 bases, with 21 bases between them. The germline V gene has CDR1 SGHAT and CDR2 FQDESV (reference sequence). This CDR3 has 19 amino acids. V is TRBV11-1 and J is TRBJ2-1; D unresolved. The origin of this receptor is a human donor with HPV-associated anogenital cancer. This material consisted of blood, taken from a patient who underwent chemoradiotherapy. In nucleotides, the CDR3 is TGTGCCAGCAGCTTTTTTCGTCCGGGCGAATTAAGCTCCTACAATGAGCAGTTCTTC. Its protein product is CASSFFRPGELSSYNEQFF. Looking up the rest from reference TRBV11-1 and TRBJ2-1 gives the full variable domain: EAEVAQSPRYKITEKSQAVAFWCDPISGHATLYWYRQILGQGPELLVQFQDESVVDDSQLPKDRFSAERLKGVDSTLKIQPAELGDSAMYLCASSFFRPGELSSYNEQFFGPGTRLTVL.